Listed below are T cell receptor beta chains from one sample, sequenced in a study of blood T cell repertoires in COVID-19. Here immunoSEQ multiplex PCR was the method, and the copy in TCRdb shows in-frame clones only, minus some. The sample has about 220,000 clones; roughly four fifths are singletons. Material: PBMCs or T cells enriched from blood (not recorded which). These receptors all come from a woman aged 55-70 years who had recovered from COVID-19. Each CDR3 is given with its conserved first and last residue. Each record gives: D gene, J gene, clone size, V gene, CDR3 protein, CDR3 DNA. A D gene is named only where the DNA matches it firmly. A clone size is listed for some rows: how often the clone was seen (once, few, many), or a class if it is expanded.

TRBD1 | TRBJ1-4 | once | TRBV3-1/TRBV3-2 | CASSQHPGQPNEKLFF | TGTGCCAGCAGCCAACACCCGGGACAGCCGAATGAAAAACTGTTTTTT
NA | TRBJ1-3 | once | TRBV4-3 | CASSARDTIYF | TGCGCCAGTTCCGCCCGGGACACCATATATTTT
NA | TRBJ2-1 | NA | TRBV3-1/TRBV3-2 | CASSSSAGATRAAEQFF | TGTGCCAGCAGCTCCTCCGCAGGGGCTACCCGGGCGGCTGAGCAGTTCTTC
TRBD2 | TRBJ2-3 | NA | TRBV7-9 | CASSFMPGTSSSDTQYF | TGTGCCAGCAGCTTCATGCCCGGGACTAGCAGCTCAGATACGCAGTATTTT
TRBD1 | TRBJ2-3 | NA | TRBV2 | CASSPGTGTDTQYF | TGTGCCAGCAGTCCCGGGACAGGAACAGATACGCAGTATTTT
TRBD1 | TRBJ1-4 | NA | TRBV28 | CASSWDRAGEKLFF | TGTGCCAGCAGTTGGGACAGGGCTGGTGAAAAACTGTTTTTT
NA | TRBJ2-3 | NA | TRBV4-3 | CASSQESAAGDTQYF | TGCGCCAGCAGCCAAGAGTCGGCCGCGGGGGATACGCAGTATTTT
TRBD1 | TRBJ1-6 | NA | TRBV3-1/TRBV3-2 | CASNRLQGAGDNSPLHF | TGTGCCAGCAACCGACTACAGGGGGCCGGGGATAATTCACCCCTCCACTTT
TRBD2 | TRBJ2-2 | few | TRBV5-1 | CASSQEGGTGELFF | TGCGCCAGCAGCCAGGAGGGAGGGACCGGGGAGCTGTTTTTT
TRBD1 | TRBJ2-7 | once | TRBV5-1 | CASSLLPQGQGTYEQYF | TGCGCCAGCAGCTTGCTTCCCCAGGGACAGGGAACCTACGAGCAGTACTTC
NA | TRBJ2-3 | once | TRBV7-6 | CASSLISGGRGTDTQYF | TGTGCCAGCAGCTTAATCAGCGGAGGACGGGGCACAGATACGCAGTATTTT
TRBD1 | TRBJ1-2 | NA | TRBV7-9 | CASSPQGADGYTF | TGTGCCAGCAGCCCTCAGGGGGCTGATGGCTACACCTTC
NA | TRBJ2-6 | NA | TRBV2 | CASSEGQTRSGANVLTF | TGTGCCAGCAGTGAAGGTCAGACACGCTCTGGGGCCAACGTCCTGACTTTC
TRBD1 | TRBJ1-1 | NA | TRBV12-5 | CASGLGTGIMNTEAFF | TGTGCTAGTGGTTTGGGGACAGGGATTATGAACACTGAAGCTTTCTTT
NA | TRBJ2-7 | NA | TRBV19 | CASSPRRRGSDEQYF | TGTGCCAGCTCACCGAGGCGACGGGGTTCCGACGAGCAGTACTTC
TRBD2 | TRBJ2-1 | NA | TRBV4-2 | CASSLIAGGPYNEQFF | TGTGCCAGCAGCCTAATAGCGGGAGGTCCCTACAATGAGCAGTTCTTC
TRBD2 | TRBJ2-5 | NA | TRBV7-8 | CASSSGLAGGQETQYF | TGTGCCAGCAGCTCGGGACTAGCGGGAGGCCAAGAGACCCAGTACTTC
TRBD2 | TRBJ2-1 | few | TRBV14 | CASSQEMWREFLDEQFF | TGTGCCAGCAGCCAAGAGATGTGGCGGGAGTTTCTCGATGAGCAGTTCTTC
TRBD2 | TRBJ2-2 | NA | TRBV5-4 | CASSLEREGTGELFF | TGTGCCAGCAGCTTGGAGCGGGAGGGAACCGGGGAGCTGTTTTTT
NA | TRBJ2-7 | NA | TRBV16 | CASSRVSLAGEQYF | TGTGCCAGCAGTCGGGTCTCCTTGGCCGGCGAGCAGTACTTC
NA | TRBJ2-5 | NA | TRBV4-2 | CASSQGQSKSAQYF | TGTGCCAGCAGCCAAGGACAGAGCAAGAGTGCCCAGTACTTC
TRBD1 | TRBJ1-1 | NA | TRBV19 | CASSNVGGQKAFF | TGTGCCAGTAGTAATGTGGGGGGACAGAAAGCTTTCTTT
TRBD1 | TRBJ2-1 | NA | TRBV6-5 | CASSSPGTGRNEQFF | TGTGCCAGCAGTTCCCCCGGGACAGGGCGGAATGAGCAGTTCTTC
TRBD1 | TRBJ2-7 | NA | TRBV6-2/TRBV6-3 | CASSPLGQAAYEQYF | TGTGCCAGCAGTCCCCTTGGACAGGCCGCCTACGAGCAGTACTTC
TRBD1 | TRBJ1-2 | NA | TRBV2 | CASTPEPGQAPSNYGYTF | TGTGCCAGCACCCCAGAGCCGGGACAGGCTCCTTCTAACTATGGCTACACCTTC
TRBD2 | TRBJ2-2 | NA | TRBV12-3/TRBV12-4 | CASSGSNTGELFF | TGTGCCAGTAGCGGGAGTAACACCGGGGAGCTGTTTTTT
NA | TRBJ2-7 | NA | TRBV27 | CASSLQGVGYEQYF | TGTGCCAGCAGTTTACAGGGCGTGGGTTACGAGCAGTACTTC
NA | TRBJ1-3 | once | TRBV28 | CASSLSAGGAGSGNTIYF | TGTGCCAGCAGTTTATCGGCTGGGGGGGCGGGGTCTGGAAACACCATATATTTT
NA | TRBJ2-7 | few | TRBV6-5 | CASRRDYEQYF | TGTGCCAGCAGGCGGGACTACGAGCAGTACTTC
TRBD1 | TRBJ2-5 | NA | TRBV5-1 | CASGFSGQAQETQYF | TGCGCCAGCGGCTTTTCGGGACAGGCCCAAGAGACCCAGTACTTC
NA | TRBJ2-1 | few | TRBV5-6 | CASSLPGGTYNEQFF | TGTGCCAGCAGCTTGCCTGGCGGAACCTACAATGAGCAGTTCTTC
NA | TRBJ1-2 | NA | TRBV6-5 | CASSLLRSYGYTF | TGTGCCAGCAGCCTTCTCCGGAGCTATGGCTACACCTTC
NA | TRBJ1-3 | NA | TRBV7-6 | CASSAQEISGNTIYF | TGTGCCAGCAGCGCACAAGAAATCTCTGGAAACACCATATATTTT
TRBD1 | TRBJ1-5 | NA | TRBV15 | CATSNGQGVVNQPQHF | TGTGCCACCAGCAACGGACAGGGAGTTGTAAATCAGCCCCAGCATTTT
TRBD1 | TRBJ1-2 | once | TRBV6-2/TRBV6-3 | CASSYTDRVGGYTF | TGTGCCAGCAGTTACACCGACAGGGTCGGTGGCTACACCTTC
TRBD2 | TRBJ2-5 | NA | TRBV7-3 | CASSLSGLAGSETQYF | TGTGCCAGCAGCTTATCAGGCCTAGCGGGGAGCGAGACCCAGTACTTC
NA | TRBJ1-1 | NA | TRBV19 | CASSYGGGYTEAFF | TGTGCCAGTAGTTACGGGGGAGGTTACACTGAAGCTTTCTTT
NA | TRBJ2-7 | once | TRBV6-5 | CASRGAGLYEQYF | TGTGCCAGCAGAGGGGCAGGTCTCTACGAGCAGTACTTC
NA | TRBJ2-7 | few | TRBV3-1/TRBV3-2 | CASSQGGHYEQYF | TGTGCCAGCAGCCAAGGAGGGCACTACGAGCAGTACTTC
NA | TRBJ2-2 | few | TRBV10-3 | CASRGSTGELFF | TGTGCCTCCAGGGGTAGCACCGGGGAGCTGTTTTTT
TRBD2 | TRBJ2-2 | NA | TRBV29-1 | CSVDTSGTLGELFF | TGCAGCGTTGATACTAGCGGGACCTTAGGGGAGCTGTTTTTT
NA | TRBJ2-1 | NA | TRBV5-8 | CASSLNSEEQFF | TGTGCCAGCAGCTTAAACTCGGAGGAGCAGTTCTTC
NA | TRBJ2-1 | many | TRBV13 | CASGSSGVGQFF | TGTGCCAGCGGTTCGTCGGGAGTCGGGCAGTTCTTC
NA | TRBJ2-7 | NA | TRBV5-1 | CASSSTGDYEQYF | TGCGCCAGCAGCTCGACAGGCGACTACGAGCAGTACTTC
TRBD2 | TRBJ2-2 | NA | TRBV6-1 | CASSEASGVTGELFF | TGTGCCAGCAGTGAAGCCAGCGGGGTCACCGGGGAGCTGTTTTTT